Sequencing of this T cell receptor beta chain was carried out in a study of a mutant IDH1 vaccine in newly diagnosed glioma. For the study at large: Investigators started vaccination 4-6 weeks after radiotherapy alone, or with temozolomide cycles. Patients were pretreated with radiotherapy, temozolomide, or both, mostly both. Study-wide results and caveats: Top-clonotype changes in peripheral T cells seemed unrelated to pseudoprogression.

Trimming removed 7 bases from V and 10 bases from J, with 14 bases in between. Germline loops: CDR1 MNHEY, CDR2 SVGAGI. The CDR3 is 12 amino acids. The repertoire was sequenced with immunoSEQ multiplex PCR; TCRdb's copy has only in-frame clones and lacks some. The repertoire consists of tens of thousands of clones, with approximately 80% occurring once and the leading ten covering more than 5%. Concerning this clone itself: Its target is unknown.

Time point defined: week 47, end of study. All doses held 300 ug of mutant IDH1 20-mer peptide, with topical imiquimod. The sequencing used PBMCs, collected from a glioma patient whose treatment included an IDH1 peptide vaccine. This TCR was sampled from a middle-aged man with glioma. J is TRBJ2-1 and V is TRBV6-5; D is unclear. The chain's CDR3 is CASNPRDGEQFF. The CDR3 DNA reads as TGTGCCAGCAACCCAAGGGATGGCGAGCAGTTCTTC.